A selection of T cell receptor beta chains follows, all from one sample in a study of blood T cell repertoires in COVID-19. The assay was immunoSEQ multiplex PCR, and TCRdb's table has in-frame clones only and misses some. The sample lists more than 400,000 clones; 90% were seen once. The sample comprised PBMCs or T cells enriched from blood (not recorded which). The receptor source for this set is a man younger than 35 who had recovered from COVID-19. Each CDR3 is given without its conserved first and last residue. The order of the fields is CDR3 length, V gene, J gene, CDR3 protein.

13	TRBV6-5	TRBJ2-2	ASSHSGGNTGELF
9	TRBV20-1	TRBJ2-7	SARMGGKEY
14	TRBV3-1/TRBV3-2	TRBJ2-1	ASSQDQGWSYNEQF
12	TRBV28	TRBJ1-1	ASSLLDRNTEAF
13	TRBV19	TRBJ1-2	ASSIPTITNYGYT
16	TRBV19	TRBJ2-1	ASSHRLGLGTSASEQF
13	TRBV25-1	TRBJ1-3	ASLGGGGPGNTIY
13	TRBV11-2	TRBJ1-3	ASSLDQVSGNTIY
14	TRBV7-9	TRBJ1-6	ASSPRNILYNSPLH
12	TRBV19	TRBJ2-5	ASSIFSGSETQY
18	TRBV9	TRBJ2-7	ASTFYRSGSWRSRLREQY
11	TRBV7-2	TRBJ2-5	ASSRGSQETQY
11	TRBV7-2	TRBJ1-5	ASSLRGNQPQH
14	TRBV29-1	TRBJ2-5	SVEGGAGEPQETQY
12	TRBV19	TRBJ1-1	ASSIWSSGTEAF
14	TRBV12-2	TRBJ1-6	ASRLEARGVNSPLH
16	TRBV13	TRBJ2-7	ASSPAAGELGEGYEQY
18	TRBV7-8	TRBJ2-5	ASSHTLPGLAGSWEETQY
9	TRBV7-8	TRBJ2-3	ASSPIDTQY
13	TRBV5-6	TRBJ2-2	ASSFGTGGTGELF
14	TRBV10-3	TRBJ1-3	AISAEELGSGNTIY
13	TRBV6-5	TRBJ2-1	ASSLGLAGVAEQF
15	TRBV4-1	TRBJ2-7	ASSRGLGTTTSYEQY
15	TRBV6-1	TRBJ1-6	ASSEGAGGYYNSPLH
14	TRBV9	TRBJ2-5	ASSVASGAARETQY
13	TRBV11-2	TRBJ2-2	ASETGTRVAGELF
15	TRBV7-9	TRBJ2-1	ASSLATSDPSYNEQF
13	TRBV2	TRBJ2-7	ASSGIPGVLVEQY
14	TRBV10-3	TRBJ1-4	AISESQGPTNEKLF
11	TRBV18	TRBJ1-3	ASSPERGNTIY
13	TRBV14	TRBJ2-7	ASSHPGQGTYEQY
11	TRBV5-1	TRBJ1-4	ASKPGNNEKLF
12	TRBV2	TRBJ2-7	ASSEWTGGDEQY
12	TRBV6-5	TRBJ1-2	ASTVDRTLGWYT
13	TRBV5-4	TRBJ1-4	ASSSGQGGNEKLF
12	TRBV2	TRBJ1-2	ASNPDRGLAGYT
13	TRBV7-9	TRBJ2-2	ASSSTETSTGELF
10	TRBV5-6	TRBJ1-5	ASSLGSQPQH
11	TRBV29-1	TRBJ1-4	SVAGQGFEKLF
15	TRBV13	TRBJ2-1	ASSPEEAEFSYNEQF
13	TRBV30	TRBJ1-5	AWSSGQSINQPQH
14	TRBV7-9	TRBJ2-7	ASSSTIAGSAYEQY
11	TRBV11-3	TRBJ2-7	ASSLAGTREQY
10	TRBV11-2	TRBJ1-1	ASSKWSTEAF
11	TRBV12-3/TRBV12-4	TRBJ1-3	ASSLGGENTIY
13	TRBV9	TRBJ2-1	ASSAGVVSYNEQF
13	TRBV6-1	TRBJ2-7	ASSEASGTDYEQY
14	TRBV18	TRBJ2-5	ASSPRSGELRETQY
12	TRBV27	TRBJ2-3	ASSSPSSPDTQY
15	TRBV2	TRBJ2-5	ASTGGLAGEGGETQY
11	TRBV5-1	TRBJ1-3	ASRDGEGNTIY